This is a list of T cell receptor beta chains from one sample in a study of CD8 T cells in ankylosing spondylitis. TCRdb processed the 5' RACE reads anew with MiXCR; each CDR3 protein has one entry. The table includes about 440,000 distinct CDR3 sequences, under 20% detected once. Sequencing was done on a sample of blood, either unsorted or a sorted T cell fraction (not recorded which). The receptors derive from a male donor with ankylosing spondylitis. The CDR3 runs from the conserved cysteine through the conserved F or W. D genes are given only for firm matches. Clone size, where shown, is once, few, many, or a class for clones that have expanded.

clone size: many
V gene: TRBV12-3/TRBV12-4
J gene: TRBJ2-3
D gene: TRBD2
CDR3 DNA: TGTGCCAGCAGGCACGGGGGGGTTAGGACAGATACGCAGTATTTT
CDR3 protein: CASRHGGVRTDTQYF

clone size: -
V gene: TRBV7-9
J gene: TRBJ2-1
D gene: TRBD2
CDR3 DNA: TGTGCCAGCACCGATCGGACTAGCGGGGCCAATGAGCAGTTCTTC
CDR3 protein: CASTDRTSGANEQFF

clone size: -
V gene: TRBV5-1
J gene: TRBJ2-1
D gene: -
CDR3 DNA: TGCGCCAGCAGCCCTCGGGTTGATAGGAATGAGCAGTTCTTC
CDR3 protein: CASSPRVDRNEQFF

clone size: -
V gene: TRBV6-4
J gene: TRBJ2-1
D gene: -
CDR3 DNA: TGTGCCAGCAGCCCCCTAGCGAATGCGTACAATGAGCAGTTCTTC
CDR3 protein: CASSPLANAYNEQFF

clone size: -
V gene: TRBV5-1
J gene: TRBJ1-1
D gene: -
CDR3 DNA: TGCGCCAGCAGGAATAACACCGGGACCCGACGGGGGACCACTGAAGCTTTCTTT
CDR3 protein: CASRNNTGTRRGTTEAFF

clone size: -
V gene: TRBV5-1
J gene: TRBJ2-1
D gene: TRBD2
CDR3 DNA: TGCGCCAGCAGCTCGGGAGGGACTAGCGGTAACAATGAGCAGTTCTTC
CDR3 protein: CASSSGGTSGNNEQFF

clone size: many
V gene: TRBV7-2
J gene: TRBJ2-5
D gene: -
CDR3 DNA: TGTGCCAGCAGCTTAGCCGGGATTAGGGAGACCCAGTACTTC
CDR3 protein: CASSLAGIRETQYF

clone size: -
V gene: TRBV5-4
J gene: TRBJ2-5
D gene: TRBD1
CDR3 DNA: TGTGCCAGCAGCTTGTCTGGGACAGGAGAGACCCAGTACTTC
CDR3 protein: CASSLSGTGETQYF

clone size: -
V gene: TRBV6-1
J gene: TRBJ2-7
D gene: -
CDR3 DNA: TGTGCCAGTGGAGTGGGAGGCTACGAGCAGTACTTC
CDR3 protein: CASGVGGYEQYF

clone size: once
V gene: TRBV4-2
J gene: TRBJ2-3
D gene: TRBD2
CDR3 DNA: TGTGCCAGCAGCCCTCGGACTAGCGGGAGTTTTACAGATACGCAGTATTTT
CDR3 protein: CASSPRTSGSFTDTQYF

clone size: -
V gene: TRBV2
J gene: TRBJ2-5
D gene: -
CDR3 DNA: TGTGCCACCTCCCGGCGCGGTCAAGAGACCCAGTACTTC
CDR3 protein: CATSRRGQETQYF

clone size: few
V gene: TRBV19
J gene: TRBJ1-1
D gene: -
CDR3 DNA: TGTGCCAGCAGGAACATTCTTCCTATGAACACTGAAGCTTTCTTT
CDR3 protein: CASRNILPMNTEAFF

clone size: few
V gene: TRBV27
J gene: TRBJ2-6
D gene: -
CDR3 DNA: TGTGCCAGCAGACAGAACAGGGCTGGGGCCAACGTCCTGACTTTC
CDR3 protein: CASRQNRAGANVLTF

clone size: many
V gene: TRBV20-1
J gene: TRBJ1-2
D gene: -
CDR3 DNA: TGCAGTGCTAGAGGGGGCGGGTACGATGGCTACACCTTC
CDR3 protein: CSARGGGYDGYTF

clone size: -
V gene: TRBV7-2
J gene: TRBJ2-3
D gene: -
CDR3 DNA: TGTGCCAGCAGCTCCAGGACGGCTATTTTCACAGATACGCAGTATTTT
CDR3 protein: CASSSRTAIFTDTQYF

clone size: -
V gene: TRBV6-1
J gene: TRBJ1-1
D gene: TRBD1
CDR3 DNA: TGTGCCAGCAGTGAGCGGGGACAGCTCGGTTCCTTTTTTACCGAAAACACTGAAGCTTTCTTT
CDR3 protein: CASSERGQLGSFFTENTEAFF

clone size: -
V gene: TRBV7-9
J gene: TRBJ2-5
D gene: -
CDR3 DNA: TGTGCCAGCGACTTGGAGGGGGAGACCCAGTACTTC
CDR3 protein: CASDLEGETQYF

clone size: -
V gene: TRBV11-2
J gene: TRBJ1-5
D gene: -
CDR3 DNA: TGTGCCAGCAGCTGGACTTTGGGTCAGCCCCAGCATTTT
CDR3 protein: CASSWTLGQPQHF

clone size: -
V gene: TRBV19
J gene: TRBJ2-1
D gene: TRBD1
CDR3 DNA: TGTGCCAGTAACAAAGGGGGCACGTTCCCCTGGGATGAGCAGTTCTTC
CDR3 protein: CASNKGGTFPWDEQFF

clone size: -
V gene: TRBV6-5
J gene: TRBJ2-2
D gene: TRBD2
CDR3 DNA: TGTGCCAGCAGTTACGCACCGGGCCTCGGGGGGGCCGGGGAGCTGTTTTTT
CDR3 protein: CASSYAPGLGGAGELFF

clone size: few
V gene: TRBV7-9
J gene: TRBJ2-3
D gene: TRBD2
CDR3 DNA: TGTGCCAGCAGCTTCCTAGCGGGAGGGGGCACAGATACGCAGTATTTT
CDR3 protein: CASSFLAGGGTDTQYF

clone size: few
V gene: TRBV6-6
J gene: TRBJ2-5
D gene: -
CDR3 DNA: TGTGCCAGCTTGGGCGGAAAAGAGACCCAGTACTTC
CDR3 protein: CASLGGKETQYF

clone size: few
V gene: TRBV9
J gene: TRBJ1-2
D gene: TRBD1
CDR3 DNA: TGTGCCAGCAGCTCCCGGGACAGGGGTCGATATGGCTACACCTTC
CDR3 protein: CASSSRDRGRYGYTF

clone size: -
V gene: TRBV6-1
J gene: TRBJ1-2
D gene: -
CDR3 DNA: TGTGCCAGCACCGCGGGGATTGAGACGGTTGGCTACACCTTC
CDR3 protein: CASTAGIETVGYTF

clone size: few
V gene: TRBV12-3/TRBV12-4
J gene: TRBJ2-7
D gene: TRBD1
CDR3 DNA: TGTGCCAGCAGGGCCACGGGACAGGGGTCATACGAGCAGTACTTC
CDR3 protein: CASRATGQGSYEQYF

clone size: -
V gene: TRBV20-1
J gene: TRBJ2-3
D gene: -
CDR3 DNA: TGCAGTGCTCCAGGACGCGGGGGCGGCACAGATACGCAGTATTTT
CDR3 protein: CSAPGRGGGTDTQYF

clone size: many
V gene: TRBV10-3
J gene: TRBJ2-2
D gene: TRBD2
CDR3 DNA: TGTGCCATCAGCCCGACTAGCGTTGACGCCGGGGAGCTGTTTTTT
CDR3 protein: CAISPTSVDAGELFF

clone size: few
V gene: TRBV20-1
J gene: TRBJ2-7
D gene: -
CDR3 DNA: TGCAGTGCTAGATCGGCGGGAACCTACGAGCAGTACTTC
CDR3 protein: CSARSAGTYEQYF

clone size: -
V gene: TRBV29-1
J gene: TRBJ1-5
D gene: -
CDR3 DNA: TGCAGCGTTGACGAGGGTGGACCCAATCAGCCCCAGCATTTT
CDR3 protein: CSVDEGGPNQPQHF

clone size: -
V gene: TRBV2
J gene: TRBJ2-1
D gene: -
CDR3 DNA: TGTGCCAGCAGCGCATGGGACAATGAGCAGTTCTTC
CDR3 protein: CASSAWDNEQFF

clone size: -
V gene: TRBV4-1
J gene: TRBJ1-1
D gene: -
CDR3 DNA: TGCGCCAGCAGCCAGGGCCGGGCCAAGAACACTGAAGCTTTCTTT
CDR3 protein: CASSQGRAKNTEAFF

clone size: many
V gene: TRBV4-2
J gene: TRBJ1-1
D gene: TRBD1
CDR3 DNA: TGTGCCAGCAGCCAAAGGGGAACAGGGGGTCGAGGAACTGAAGCTTTCTTT
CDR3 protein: CASSQRGTGGRGTEAFF

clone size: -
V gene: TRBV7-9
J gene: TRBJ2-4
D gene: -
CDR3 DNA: TGTGCCAGCAGTGAACAGGGTAACATTCAGTACTTC
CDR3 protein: CASSEQGNIQYF

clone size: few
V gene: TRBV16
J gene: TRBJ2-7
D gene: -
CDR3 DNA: TGTGCCAGCAGCCAATCCCTTGGGGGAGACTCCTACGAGCAGTACTTC
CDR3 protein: CASSQSLGGDSYEQYF

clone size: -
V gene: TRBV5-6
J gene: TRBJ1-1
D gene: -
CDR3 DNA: TGTGCCAGCAGCTCCACCGGACAGCCAGTAAATCTTGAAGCTTTCTTT
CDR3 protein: CASSSTGQPVNLEAFF

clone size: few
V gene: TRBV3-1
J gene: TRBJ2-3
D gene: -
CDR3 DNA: TGTGCCAGCAGCCAAGATGAGATGAAAGGGTGGCGCACAGATACGCAGTATTTT
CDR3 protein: CASSQDEMKGWRTDTQYF

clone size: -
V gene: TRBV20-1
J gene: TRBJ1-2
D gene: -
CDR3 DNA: TGCAGTGCTAGGCCCCAGCGATACACCTTC
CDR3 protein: CSARPQRYTF

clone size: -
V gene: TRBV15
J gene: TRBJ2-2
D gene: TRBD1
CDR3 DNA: TGTGCCACCAGCAGAGCCGACAGGGGGCCGTTGTTCACCGGGGAGCTGTTTTTT
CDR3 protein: CATSRADRGPLFTGELFF

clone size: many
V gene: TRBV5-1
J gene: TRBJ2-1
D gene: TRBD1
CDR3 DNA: TGCGCCAGCAGCTTGGCTCGGGACAGTTCCTACAATGAGCAGTTCTTC
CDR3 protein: CASSLARDSSYNEQFF

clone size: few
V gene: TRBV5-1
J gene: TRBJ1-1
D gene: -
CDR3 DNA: TGCGCCAGCAGCTCGACGGTCGGGACACCCGGGCGGGCTTTCTTT
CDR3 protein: CASSSTVGTPGRAFF

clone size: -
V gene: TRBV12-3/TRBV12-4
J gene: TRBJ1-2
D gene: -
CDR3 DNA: TGTGCCAGCAGTTTAGTCGGGGAGTACTATGGCTACACCTTC
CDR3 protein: CASSLVGEYYGYTF

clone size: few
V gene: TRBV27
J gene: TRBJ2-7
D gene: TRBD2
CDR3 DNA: TGTGCCAGCAGAGACACTAGCGGGATGTATTACGAGCAGTACTTC
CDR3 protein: CASRDTSGMYYEQYF

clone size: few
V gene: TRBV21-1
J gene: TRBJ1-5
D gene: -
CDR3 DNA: TGTGCCAGCAGCAAAGAAGGTGGGAAGGGGGGACGGGGCTCCGATCAGCCCCAGCATTTT
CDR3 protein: CASSKEGGKGGRGSDQPQHF

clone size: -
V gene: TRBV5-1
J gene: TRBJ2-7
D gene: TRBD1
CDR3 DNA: TGCGCCAGCAGTTACTCACGGACAGGGGGGCAGCACGAGCAGTACTTC
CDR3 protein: CASSYSRTGGQHEQYF

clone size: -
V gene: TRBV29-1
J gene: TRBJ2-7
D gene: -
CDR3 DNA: TGCAGCGTGCAGGGCCCTACCTACGAGCAGTACTTC
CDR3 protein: CSVQGPTYEQYF

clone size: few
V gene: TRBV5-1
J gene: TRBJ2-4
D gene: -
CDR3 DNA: TGCGCCAGCAGCTTGGCAGGGGCGAGGGGAAACATTCAGTACTTC
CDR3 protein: CASSLAGARGNIQYF

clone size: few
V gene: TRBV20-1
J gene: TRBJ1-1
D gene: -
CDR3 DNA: TGCAGTGCTAGACACCTATTCACTGAAGCTTTCTTT
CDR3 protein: CSARHLFTEAFF

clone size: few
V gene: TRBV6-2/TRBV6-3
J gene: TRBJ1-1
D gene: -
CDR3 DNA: TGTGCCAGCAGTTACTGGCAGACCACTGAAGCTTTCTTT
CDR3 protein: CASSYWQTTEAFF

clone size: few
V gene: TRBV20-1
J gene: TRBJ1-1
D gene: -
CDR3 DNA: TGCAGTGCGCCTCACAGGATGAACACTGAAGCTTTCTTT
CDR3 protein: CSAPHRMNTEAFF

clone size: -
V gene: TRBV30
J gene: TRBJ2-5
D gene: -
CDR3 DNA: TGTGCCTGGACTGGGACCCAGGCGACCCAGTACTTC
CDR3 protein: CAWTGTQATQYF

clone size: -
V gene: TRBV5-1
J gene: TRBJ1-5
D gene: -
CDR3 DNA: TGCGCCAGCAGCTTGGGTCCCTATCAGCCCCAGCATTTT
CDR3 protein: CASSLGPYQPQHF

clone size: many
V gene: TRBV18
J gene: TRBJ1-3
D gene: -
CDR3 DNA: TGTGCCAGCTCACCAACGAGTTTACCTGGAAACACCATATATTTT
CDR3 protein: CASSPTSLPGNTIYF

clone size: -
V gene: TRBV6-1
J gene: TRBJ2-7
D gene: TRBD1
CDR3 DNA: TGTGCCAGCAGTAAACAGGGGGCCCACTACGAGCAGTACTTC
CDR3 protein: CASSKQGAHYEQYF

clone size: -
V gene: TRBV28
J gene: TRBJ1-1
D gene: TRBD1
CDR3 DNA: TGTGCCAGCAGCCACTACAAGGGACAGGGATACACTGAAGCTTTCTTT
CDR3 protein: CASSHYKGQGYTEAFF

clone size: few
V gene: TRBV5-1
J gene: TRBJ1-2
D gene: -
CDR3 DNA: TGCGCCAGCAGCTTGTTCCCCGTGACCGATCCGACCGTTAACTATGGCTACACCTTC
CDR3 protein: CASSLFPVTDPTVNYGYTF

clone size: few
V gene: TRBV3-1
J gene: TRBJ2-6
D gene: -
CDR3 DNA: TGTGCCAGCAGCCAAGATCCACGGACCTCTGGGGCCAACGTCCTGACTTTC
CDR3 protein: CASSQDPRTSGANVLTF